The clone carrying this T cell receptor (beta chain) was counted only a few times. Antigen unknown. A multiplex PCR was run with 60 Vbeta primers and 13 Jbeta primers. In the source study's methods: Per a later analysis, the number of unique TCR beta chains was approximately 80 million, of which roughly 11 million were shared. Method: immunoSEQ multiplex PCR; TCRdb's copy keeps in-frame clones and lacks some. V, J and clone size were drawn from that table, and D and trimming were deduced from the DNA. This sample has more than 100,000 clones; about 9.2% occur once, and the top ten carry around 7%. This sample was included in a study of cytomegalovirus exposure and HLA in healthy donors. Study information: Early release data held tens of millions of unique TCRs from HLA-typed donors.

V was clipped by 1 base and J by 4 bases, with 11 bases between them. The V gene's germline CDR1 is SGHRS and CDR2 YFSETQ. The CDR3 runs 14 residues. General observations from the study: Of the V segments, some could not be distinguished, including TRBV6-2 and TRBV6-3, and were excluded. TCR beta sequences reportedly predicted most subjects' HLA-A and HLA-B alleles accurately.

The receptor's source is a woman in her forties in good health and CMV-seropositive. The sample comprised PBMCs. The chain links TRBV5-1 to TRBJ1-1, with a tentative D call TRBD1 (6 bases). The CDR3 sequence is CASSLTGSGTEAFF. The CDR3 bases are TGCGCCAGCAGCTTGACAGGGTCGGGCACTGAAGCTTTCTTT.